The 28 T cell receptor beta chains presented below share a single source sample, sequenced in a study of T cells expressing NK-cell markers. TCRdb reworked the 5' RACE reads into one entry per CDR3 protein, no DNA. The sample includes hundreds of thousands of distinct CDR3 sequences. Sequenced input: blood T cells: a sorted CD56 or NKG2C T cell subset, CD4+ or CD8+ T cells, or bulk PBMC T cells (not recorded which). The origin of the receptors is a man aged 18-75 years in good health.

The J gene is TRBJ2-3, the V gene TRBV5-1; TCRdb proposes TRBD2, but this gene call is untestable without DNA. The CDR3 is made up of 16 amino acids. The germline V gene encodes CDR1 SGHRS and CDR2 YFSETQ. CDR3 loop: CASSLGTSARRDTQYF.

This chain uses TRBV5-4 with TRBJ2-7; with no DNA, the TCRdb D assignment of TRBD2 cannot be verified. The CDR3 runs 15 residues. Germline V gene sequence: CDR1 SGHNT, CDR2 YYREEE (reference sequence). The CDR3 loop reads CASSLVGRGGHEQYF.

J is TRBJ2-2 and V is TRBV7-9. CDR3 length equals 13 residues. Germline assignment: CDR1 SEHNR and CDR2 FQNEAQ (reference sequence). The CDR3 loop is CASSRGERGELFF.

V usage is TRBV15 and J usage is TRBJ2-7; the TRBD2 assignment by TCRdb is unverifiable without DNA. The CDR3 spans 17 residues. The germline gives CDR1 LNHNV, CDR2 YYDKDF (reference sequence). CDR3 in amino acids: CATSRDRTAGRRYEQYF.

This chain links TRBV12-3 or TRBV12-4 with TRBJ2-7; TCRdb indicates TRBD1, and absent DNA this call remains unverified. This CDR3 has 13 amino acids. CDR3 sequence reads: CASSPLRAAEQYF.

The chain combines TRBV2 with TRBJ1-1; TCRdb names TRBD1, which stays unverified in the absence of DNA. Germline V gives CDR1 SNHLY, CDR2 FYNNEI. This CDR3 has 14 residues. CDR3 residues: CASSDPGKNTEAFF. Supplemented by reference TRBV2 and TRBJ1-1, the full variable domain reads EPEVTQTPSHQVTQMGQEVILRCVPISNHLYFYWYRQILGQKVEFLVSFYNNEISEKSEIFDDQFSVERPDGSNFTLKIRSTKLEDSAMYFCASSDPGKNTEAFFGQGTRLTVV.

The V and J genes are TRBV6-1 and TRBJ2-7. Germline-derived CDR1 and CDR2 are MNHNS and SASEGT. This CDR3 contains 12 residues. Here the CDR3 reads CASYDKVYEQYF.

The chain joins TRBV6-5 to TRBJ2-7; TCRdb's D call of TRBD2 is untestable without DNA. Germline CDR1 reads MNHEY; CDR2 reads SVGAGI. The CDR3 totals 15 residues. CDR3 in amino acids: CASKFGGRAGYEQYF.

The chain has TRBV12-3 or TRBV12-4 and TRBJ2-1; TCRdb outputs TRBD2, but without DNA this stays unchecked. The CDR3 sequence is 13 residues long. The CDR3 region is CASTLRSSHEQFF.

The rearrangement uses TRBV20-1 and TRBJ1-1; TCRdb gives TRBD1 as the D gene, but with no DNA this cannot be confirmed. Germline CDR1 reads DFQATT; CDR2 reads SNEGSKA (reference sequence). The CDR3 has 14 residues. CDR3 protein: CSASLQGARTEAFF.

The V gene is TRBV5-6, the J gene TRBJ1-4; TCRdb names TRBD1, which stays unverified in the absence of DNA. Germline V lookup: CDR1 SGHDT, CDR2 YYEEEE. The CDR3 loop spans 16 amino acids. This CDR3 reads CASSLFGTGENEKLFF.

The chain is built from TRBV28 and TRBJ2-6; TCRdb names TRBD1, which stays unverified in the absence of DNA. The CDR3 is 18 residues long. The germline V gene has CDR1 MDHEN and CDR2 SYDVKM. This CDR3 reads CASSLKGRMISGANVLTF.

The chain employs TRBV5-1 and TRBJ2-1; lacking DNA, the TRBD2 call made by TCRdb goes unchecked. The germline V gene has CDR1 SGHRS and CDR2 YFSETQ. The CDR3 length is 16 residues. The CDR3 is CASNPREGYTYNEQFF. Full variable domain (rest looked up from reference TRBV5-1 and TRBJ2-1): KAGVTQTPRYLIKTRGQQVTLSCSPISGHRSVSWYQQTPGQGLQFLFEYFSETQRNKGNFPGRFSGRQFSNSRSEMNVSTLELGDSALYLCASNPREGYTYNEQFFGPGTRLTVL.

The rearrangement uses TRBV18 and TRBJ2-3. The CDR3 has 15 residues. The germline V gene encodes CDR1 KGHSH and CDR2 LQKENI. CDR3 sequence: CASSRRKRLTDTQYF.

The rearrangement joins TRBV27 to TRBJ2-2; the D call of TRBD1 rests on TCRdb alone, since no DNA is present to check it. Germline V lookup: CDR1 MNHEY, CDR2 SMNVEV (reference sequence). The CDR3 runs to 16 residues. The CDR3 is CASSNPRDRDTGELFF.

This chain links TRBV12-3 or TRBV12-4 with TRBJ1-1; there is no DNA to check the TCRdb D call of TRBD1. The CDR3 spans 14 residues. CDR3 amino acids: CASTKTGADTEAFF.

The V call is TRBV12-3 or TRBV12-4, the J call TRBJ2-7. This CDR3 region has 13 residues. Here the CDR3 reads CASSLHTLYEQYF.

V usage is TRBV12-5 and J usage is TRBJ2-5; the D gene TCRdb calls, TRBD2, cannot be checked with no DNA. The CDR3 contains 14 residues. The germline V gene has CDR1 LGHNT and CDR2 FRNRAP. CDR3 residues: CASGPGLAGETQYF.

The rearrangement links TRBV18 to TRBJ1-4. The germline gives CDR1 KGHSH, CDR2 LQKENI. The CDR3 sequence is 14 residues long. This chain's CDR3 is CASSPPGVGEKLFF.

The V gene is TRBV5-1, the J gene TRBJ2-3; the TRBD1 assignment by TCRdb is unverifiable without DNA. From germline, CDR1 is SGHRS and CDR2 YFSETQ. CDR3 size: 15 residues. CDR3 protein: CASSLPDSVTDTQYF.

The J gene is TRBJ2-2, the V gene TRBV2; the TCRdb D gene call, TRBD1, has no DNA to confirm it. The CDR3 is made up of 14 amino acids. In germline, CDR1 is SNHLY, CDR2 FYNNEI. The CDR3 reads CASSRDRGDGELFF.

The chain employs TRBV7-2 and TRBJ2-5; there is no DNA to check the TCRdb D call of TRBD2. The CDR3 totals 15 residues. Germline V CDR1 and CDR2: SGHTA, FQGNSA. CDR3 region: CASSLKAGGRETQYF.

The V gene is TRBV7-2, the J gene TRBJ1-2; the TCRdb D gene call, TRBD1, has no DNA to confirm it. The CDR3 is 13 amino acids. Germline V gives CDR1 SGHTA, CDR2 FQGNSA. The CDR3: CASSSPTGNGYTF.

This chain connects TRBV18 to TRBJ2-3; TCRdb lists TRBD2, though no DNA is available to test this call. This CDR3 region has 11 residues. Germline assignment: CDR1 KGHSH and CDR2 LQKENI. The CDR3 region is CASSAGRAQYF.

The V gene is TRBV6-5, the J gene TRBJ2-5; the D call from TCRdb, TRBD2, cannot be confirmed without DNA. This CDR3 spans 16 amino acids. From germline, CDR1 is MNHEY and CDR2 SVGAGI. The CDR3 here is CASSSLEGGSGKTQYF.

The V gene is TRBV6-2 or TRBV6-3, the J gene TRBJ2-2; as DNA is missing, the TRBD1 call by TCRdb cannot be tested. The CDR3 is made up of 13 amino acids. CDR1 and CDR2 (germline): MNHEY, SVGEGT. This chain's CDR3 is CASNDRGSGELFF.

V gene TRBV3-1 combines with J gene TRBJ2-3; TCRdb's D call of TRBD1 is untestable without DNA. The CDR3 extends over 18 amino acids. Looked up from germline, CDR1 is LGHDT and CDR2 is YNNKEL (reference sequence). Here the CDR3 reads CASSHGQGAKSFTDTQYF.

The chain carries TRBV7-2 and TRBJ2-1; TCRdb designates TRBD2, a call that cannot be tested without DNA. CDR1 and CDR2 (germline): SGHTA, FQGNSA. The CDR3 totals 15 residues. The CDR3 spells CASSYLATAYNEQFF.